The 7 T cell receptor beta chains below all came from one sample that was sequenced in a study of shared clonotypes between healthy human individuals. The repertoire was sequenced with immunoSEQ multiplex PCR; TCRdb's copy has only in-frame clones and lacks some. Among some 2,500,000 clones listed, around 92% were seen once. Material for sequencing was naive CD4+ T cells from PBMCs. This sample's subset: CD45RA+ positively selected. The receptor source for this set is a man younger than 30 in good health. Some clones in this sample may be carry-over from other donors' samples.

This clone is a singleton in its sample. The rearrangement uses TRBV9 and TRBJ2-3, with 7 bases lining up with TRBD2. This CDR3 region has 15 residues. Germline CDR1 SGDLS, CDR2 YYNGEE. J was trimmed by 4 bases and V by 2 bases; bases with no gene match: 7. This CDR3 reads CASSVSGGRADTQYF. The CDR3 DNA is TGTGCCAGCAGCGTTTCTGGGGGGAGGGCAGATACGCAGTATTTT.

The chain joins TRBV30 to TRBJ2-5, with 8 bases identical to TRBD2. After removal of 4 bases from V and 0 bases from J, the junction contained 4 bases not matched to a gene. Germline values: CDR1 GTSNPN, CDR2 SVGIG (reference sequence). This CDR3 is 14 amino acids long. CDR3 sequence reads: CAWTGGRYQETQYF. The CDR3 DNA is TGTGCCTGGACCGGCGGGAGGTACCAAGAGACCCAGTACTTC.

The rearrangement links TRBV19 to TRBJ1-5; D gene unclear. CDR1 and CDR2 from the germline V gene are LNHDA and SQIVND (reference sequence). V was shortened by 5 bases and J by 0 bases, with 5 bases between the two germline ends. This CDR3 spans 13 amino acids. In nucleotides, the CDR3 is TGTGCCAGTAGTTTCAGTAGCAATCAGCCCCAGCATTTT. As protein: CASSFSSNQPQHF. The entire variable domain, with the rest obtained from reference TRBV19 and TRBJ1-5, is as follows: DGGITQSPKYLFRKEGQNVTLSCEQNLNHDAMYWYRQDPGQGLRLIYYSQIVNDFQKGDIAEGYSVSREKKESFPLTVTSAQKNPTAFYLCASSFSSNQPQHFGDGTRLSIL.

The chain has TRBV29-1 and TRBJ2-5; 11 bases line up with TRBD1. There are 13 residues in the CDR3. From germline, CDR1 is SQVTM and CDR2 ANQGSEA. V lost 7 bases and J lost 4; bases outside the gene matches: 5. The CDR3 loop reads CSARTGGRETQYF. Written as DNA, the CDR3 is TGCAGCGCACGGACAGGGGGCCGAGAGACCCAGTACTTC. The variable domain in full, completed from reference TRBV29-1 and TRBJ2-5, reads SAVISQKPSRDICQRGTSLTIQCQVDSQVTMMFWYRQQPGQSLTLIATANQGSEATYESGFVIDKFPISRPNLTFSTLTVSNMSPEDSSIYLCSARTGGRETQYFGPGTRLLVL.

The rearrangement joins TRBV2 to TRBJ1-3; no clear D gene. The CDR3 length is 15 residues. The germline V and J ends were trimmed by 6 bases and 4 bases, with 16 bases remaining between them. Germline lookup yields CDR1 SNHLY and CDR2 FYNNEI. The CDR3 DNA reads as TGTGCCAGCAGACGCAGTTTAGAGGGCGGAAACACCATATATTTT. It codes for CASRRSLEGGNTIYF.

This clone was observed once. V usage is TRBV29-1 and J usage is TRBJ1-2; D remains ambiguous. V lost 8 bases and J 3 bases, leaving 16 bases between the germline ends. Germline CDR1 SQVTM, CDR2 ANQGSEA. The CDR3 is made up of 13 amino acids. For the CDR3, the DNA is TGCAGCTCCCTGACGGGCTCCGACTATGGCTACACCTTC. It translates to CSSLTGSDYGYTF.

This clone was detected once. This rearrangement joins TRBV5-6 to TRBJ2-2; TRBD1 is a possible D gene (6 bases). The V end lost 6 bases, the J end lost 0 bases, and 15 bases lay between the germline ends. Germline CDR1 and CDR2: SGHDT and YYEEEE. This CDR3 has 16 amino acids. As DNA, the CDR3 is TGTGCCAGCACCCTCACCCGGACAGCGAACACCGGGGAGCTGTTTTTT. Its translation: CASTLTRTANTGELFF.